This is a list of T cell receptor beta chains from one sample in a study of blood T cell repertoires in COVID-19. The assay was immunoSEQ multiplex PCR, and TCRdb's table has in-frame clones only and misses some. This table holds roughly 150,000 clones, under 80% found once. The source material was peripheral blood. These TCRs come from a man between 70 and 80 years old with acute or convalescent COVID-19. CDR3s include the opening cysteine and the closing phenylalanine or tryptophan. Fields, in order: D gene, V gene, J gene, clone size, CDR3 DNA, CDR3 protein. The D gene is left open where the match is weak. A clone size is listed for some rows: how often the clone was seen (once, few, many), or a class if it is expanded.

TRBD1,TRBV24-1,TRBJ2-5,-,TGTGCCACCAGTCCCCGACAGGGGTTACAAGAGACCCAGTACTTC,CATSPRQGLQETQYF
TRBD1,TRBV18,TRBJ1-6,-,TGTGCCAGCTCATCGGGACAGACGAATAATTCACCCCTCCACTTT,CASSSGQTNNSPLHF
TRBD1,TRBV13,TRBJ2-7,-,TGTGCCAGCAGCAGGGGACAGGGAGCCTACGAGCAGTACTTC,CASSRGQGAYEQYF
TRBD2,TRBV5-1,TRBJ2-1,-,TGCGCCAGCAGTCCCGGACTAGCGGGGATTAATGAGCAGTTCTTC,CASSPGLAGINEQFF
TRBD2,TRBV19,TRBJ2-1,-,TGTGCCAGTAGTATAGGACTCTGGGGGGGAAATGAGCAGTTCTTC,CASSIGLWGGNEQFF
TRBD2,TRBV5-4,TRBJ2-5,few,TGTGCCAGCAGCTCCCCCCTGGGGGGCGGGGGGGAAGAGACCCAGTACTTC,CASSSPLGGGGEETQYF
-,TRBV5-1,TRBJ1-6,-,TGCGCCAGCAGCTTGGGAACAGGCGCGGGGTCACCCCTCCACTTT,CASSLGTGAGSPLHF
TRBD1,TRBV11-3,TRBJ1-5,-,TGTGCCAGCAGTCACCGGGACAGGCAAGCAGGTCAGCCCCAGCATTTT,CASSHRDRQAGQPQHF
TRBD2,TRBV18,TRBJ2-7,-,TGTGCCAGCTCACCAGGGACTAGCGATTACGAGCAGTACTTC,CASSPGTSDYEQYF
TRBD1,TRBV7-2,TRBJ2-7,-,TGTGCCAGCAGCTTGGGACAGATGTACGAGCAGTACTTC,CASSLGQMYEQYF
TRBD1,TRBV5-6,TRBJ2-7,few,TGTGCCAGCAGCTTAGGACAGGGGGCGCGGTACGAGCAGTACTTC,CASSLGQGARYEQYF
-,TRBV28,TRBJ2-4,few,TGTGCCAGCAGTTTGGGGGGGGCGGTGAACATTCAGTACTTC,CASSLGGAVNIQYF
-,TRBV21-1,TRBJ2-2,-,TGTGCCAGCAGCCGTACAGAACGGACCGGGGAGCTGTTTTTT,CASSRTERTGELFF
-,TRBV5-1,TRBJ2-5,-,TGCGCCAGCAGCTTGGGGACTACCCAACAAGAGACCCAGTACTTC,CASSLGTTQQETQYF
-,TRBV10-1,TRBJ1-2,-,TGCGCCACCACAGTTAGTTTTGATGAAACAGTGACCCCAGGCTACACCTTC,CATTVSFDETVTPGYTF
-,TRBV19,TRBJ2-3,-,TGTGCCAGTAGTATCGGAGCGAAAGATACGCAGTATTTT,CASSIGAKDTQYF
-,TRBV2,TRBJ2-5,-,TGTGCCAGCAGGGAGAGACTACCACAAGAGACCCAGTACTTC,CASRERLPQETQYF
-,TRBV12-3/TRBV12-4,TRBJ2-1,-,TGTGCCAGCAGGGACGGGGCCTACAATGAGCAGTTCTTC,CASRDGAYNEQFF
TRBD2,TRBV6-5,TRBJ2-3,-,TGTGCCAGCAGTTACGGGCGGGGGGACACAGATACGCAGTATTTT,CASSYGRGDTDTQYF
TRBD1,TRBV28,TRBJ1-3,-,TGTGCCAGCAGTGGCCGGGGCAGGGGGCGAAACACCATATATTTT,CASSGRGRGRNTIYF
-,TRBV28,TRBJ2-5,-,TGTGCCAGCAGTCAACCCCCAGGCTCCCAGTACTTC,CASSQPPGSQYF
-,TRBV12-5,TRBJ2-5,-,TGTGCTAGTGGTTCGGGGGTGGGGGAGACCCAGTACTTC,CASGSGVGETQYF
-,TRBV5-8,TRBJ1-2,-,TGTGCCAGCAGCTTGGAAGTTTTAGGGGTGAATGGCTACACCTTC,CASSLEVLGVNGYTF
-,TRBV28,TRBJ1-2,-,TGTGCCAGCAGCACAGGGAGTCTTGGCTACACCTTC,CASSTGSLGYTF
-,TRBV6-5,TRBJ1-1,-,TGTGCCAGCAGTTACATGCAGGGATCCGTGAACACTGAAGCTTTCTTT,CASSYMQGSVNTEAFF
TRBD1,TRBV5-1,TRBJ1-5,once,TGCGCCAGCAGCCGTACAGGGGACAGGGATCAGCCCCAGCATTTT,CASSRTGDRDQPQHF
-,TRBV29-1,TRBJ1-1,-,TGCAGCGTCAGACAGGCGAGGGGTACTGAAGCTTTCTTT,CSVRQARGTEAFF
TRBD2,TRBV28,TRBJ2-1,few,TGTGCCAGCAGACGCGCGGGACTAGCGGCGAATGAGCAGTTCTTC,CASRRAGLAANEQFF
-,TRBV9,TRBJ1-4,-,TGTGCCAGCAGCGCCCAGGGTCGCACTAATGAAAAACTGTTTTTT,CASSAQGRTNEKLFF
TRBD2,TRBV27,TRBJ2-7,-,TGTGCCAGCAACAAGTTGGGGACTAGCGGTATCTACGAGCAGTACTTC,CASNKLGTSGIYEQYF
TRBD1,TRBV3-1/TRBV3-2,TRBJ2-2,-,TGTGCCAGCACCCCGGGACAGGGCACACTTAACACCGGGGAGCTGTTTTTT,CASTPGQGTLNTGELFF
TRBD1,TRBV5-6,TRBJ1-6,-,TGTGCCAGCAGCCCAGGACAGGGCAGGTATAATTCACCCCTCCACTTT,CASSPGQGRYNSPLHF
-,TRBV4-1,TRBJ1-4,-,TGCGCCAGCAGCCAAACAGGTAGTCCCCGAGCTAATGAAAAACTGTTTTTT,CASSQTGSPRANEKLFF
-,TRBV4-3,TRBJ2-2,-,TGCGCCAGCAGACCAAAAAGCGACGGGATCACCGGGGAGCTGTTTTTT,CASRPKSDGITGELFF
-,TRBV19,TRBJ2-4,-,TGTGCCAGTAGTATCTCCGGAGGGGACCAACTAGCCAAAAACATTCAGTACTTC,CASSISGGDQLAKNIQYF
-,TRBV28,TRBJ1-5,-,TGTGCCAGCAGCGAGGGGGGGGGAGATCAGCCCCAGCATTTT,CASSEGGGDQPQHF
TRBD2,TRBV5-4,TRBJ2-3,-,TGTGCCAGCAGCTTCTCCAGCGGGGGGACTAGCACAGATACGCAGTATTTT,CASSFSSGGTSTDTQYF
TRBD1,TRBV29-1,TRBJ1-2,-,TGCAGCGTTGGGGGCCTTGGGACAGAGAACTATGGCTACACCTTC,CSVGGLGTENYGYTF
TRBD1,TRBV29-1,TRBJ1-2,-,TGCAGCACTCTAACAGGGGACAGCTATGGCTACACCTTC,CSTLTGDSYGYTF
-,TRBV21-1,TRBJ2-2,-,TGTGCCAGCAGCAAAGGGCCGGGACAGGGGAAAGGTAGGGGCGGGGAGCTGTTTTTT,CASSKGPGQGKGRGGELFF
-,TRBV7-8,TRBJ1-1,-,TGTGCCAGCAGCTTATCCGACAGACTGAACACTGAAGCTTTCTTT,CASSLSDRLNTEAFF
TRBD2,TRBV28,TRBJ2-1,few,TGTGCCAGCAGTTTTCACAGTTGGGCTAGCGGGAGTTTATGGCAGTTCTTC,CASSFHSWASGSLWQFF
-,TRBV29-1,TRBJ2-7,-,TGCAGCGCCATGAGAGGTTACGAGCAGTACTTC,CSAMRGYEQYF
-,TRBV7-9,TRBJ1-6,once,TGTGCCAGCAGCTTAGGCAGCGGGGATAATTCACCCCTCCACTTT,CASSLGSGDNSPLHF
-,TRBV11-2,TRBJ2-5,few,TGTGCCAGCAGCCCCGGACCTCGGGGGACCCAGTACTTC,CASSPGPRGTQYF
-,TRBV24-1,TRBJ1-3,-,TGTGCCACCAGTGATTCCCATCCCGGAAACACCATATATTTT,CATSDSHPGNTIYF
-,TRBV9,TRBJ2-1,once,TGTGCCAGCAGCGTAGACCTGAGCTCCTACAATGAGCAGTTCTTC,CASSVDLSSYNEQFF
TRBD1,TRBV27,TRBJ1-2,-,TGTGCCAGCAAGTCCCGGACAGGGCATGGCTACACCTTC,CASKSRTGHGYTF
-,TRBV11-3,TRBJ2-7,few,TGTGCCAGCAGCTTAGCAGGGGATTTAACCTACGAGCAGTACTTC,CASSLAGDLTYEQYF
TRBD1,TRBV6-5,TRBJ1-3,few,TGTGGTACAGGGGTCGGAAACACCATATATTTT,CGTGVGNTIYF
-,TRBV12-3/TRBV12-4,TRBJ1-2,-,TGTGCCAGCAGTGGACAGAGACTCTATGGCTACACCTTC,CASSGQRLYGYTF
TRBD2,TRBV19,TRBJ2-2,medium-sized,TGTGCCAGTAGTATAGCCCCCCCGAAACTAGCGGGGGCCCGGGGGACCGGGGAGCTGTTTTTT,CASSIAPPKLAGARGTGELFF
-,TRBV11-2,TRBJ1-2,-,TGTGCCAGCAGTTCACAGGGTGATTCTGGCTACACCTTC,CASSSQGDSGYTF
-,TRBV6-1,TRBJ2-3,few,TGTGCCAGCAGTGAAGTTTCGGGCACAGATACGCAGTATTTT,CASSEVSGTDTQYF